This T cell receptor beta chain stems from a study of blood T cell repertoires in COVID-19. V lost 5 bases, J lost 3 bases, and 14 bases stayed unmatched. The germline V gene has CDR1 SQVTM and CDR2 ANQGSEA. The length of the CDR3 is 16 residues. Assay used: immunoSEQ multiplex PCR; TCRdb lists only in-frame clones, some missing. The data hold approximately 140,000 clones, with around 81% observed a single time. This TCR was recovered from a human donor with acute or convalescent COVID-19. The donor label of this sample is uncertain. Sequenced input: peripheral blood. The V call is TRBV29-1, the J call TRBJ1-2; 8 nucleotides line up with TRBD1. CDR3 amino acids: CSVWAGGQGPHYGYTF. The CDR3 coding sequence is TGCAGCGTTTGGGCCGGTGGACAGGGACCGCACTATGGCTACACCTTC.